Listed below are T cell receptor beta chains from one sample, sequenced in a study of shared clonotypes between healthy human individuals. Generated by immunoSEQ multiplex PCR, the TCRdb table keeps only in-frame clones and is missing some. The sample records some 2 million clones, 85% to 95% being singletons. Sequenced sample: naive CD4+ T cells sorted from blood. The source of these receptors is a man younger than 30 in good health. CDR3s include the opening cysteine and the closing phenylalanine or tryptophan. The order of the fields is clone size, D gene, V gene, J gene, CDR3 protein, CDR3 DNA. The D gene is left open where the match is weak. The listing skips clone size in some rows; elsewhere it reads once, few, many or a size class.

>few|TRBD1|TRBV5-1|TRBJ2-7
CASSPRQGHEQYF
TGCGCCAGCAGCCCCCGACAGGGCCACGAGCAGTACTTC
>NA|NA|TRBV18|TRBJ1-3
CASSLMQGGTSGNTIYF
TGTGCCAGCTCACTAATGCAAGGTGGGACCTCTGGAAACACCATATATTTT
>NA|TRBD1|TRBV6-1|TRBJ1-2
CASSANRGGYGYTF
TGTGCCAGCAGTGCTAACAGGGGCGGGTATGGCTACACCTTC
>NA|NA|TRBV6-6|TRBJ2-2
CASSPGAGELFF
TGTGCCAGCAGTCCCGGGGCCGGGGAGCTGTTTTTT
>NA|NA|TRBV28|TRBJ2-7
CASSFPTYEQYF
TGTGCCAGCAGTTTCCCGACTTACGAGCAGTACTTC
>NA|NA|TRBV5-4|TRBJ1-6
CASRITGVADNSPLHF
TGTGCCAGCAGGATCACGGGCGTAGCGGATAATTCACCCCTCCACTTT
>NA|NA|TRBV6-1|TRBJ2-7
CASSEQGGSYEQYF
TGTGCCAGCAGTGAACAGGGAGGCTCCTACGAGCAGTACTTC
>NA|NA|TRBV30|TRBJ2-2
CASPVNTGELFF
TGTGCCTCTCCCGTAAACACCGGGGAGCTGTTTTTT
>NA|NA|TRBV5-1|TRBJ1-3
CASKTGLAGNTIYF
TGCGCCAGCAAGACGGGCTTAGCTGGAAACACCATATATTTT
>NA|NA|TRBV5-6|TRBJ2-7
CASRIQGYEQYF
TGTGCCAGCAGGATACAGGGTTACGAGCAGTACTTC
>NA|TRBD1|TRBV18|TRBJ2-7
CASSPGGTGSYEQYF
TGTGCCAGCTCACCTGGCGGGACAGGGTCCTACGAGCAGTACTTC
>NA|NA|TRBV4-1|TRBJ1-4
CASSQGPPGPAGTNEKLFF
TGCGCCAGCAGCCAAGGTCCCCCAGGCCCCGCCGGAACTAATGAAAAACTGTTTTTT
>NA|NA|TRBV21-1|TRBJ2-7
CASSFVPNCSPEQYF
TGTGCCAGCAGCTTTGTCCCCAACTGTTCCCCCGAGCAGTACTTC
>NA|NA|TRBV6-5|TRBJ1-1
CASSREEKAFF
TGTGCCAGCAGCAGGGAAGAAAAGGCTTTCTTT
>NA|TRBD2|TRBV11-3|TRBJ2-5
CASSLRGGQETQYF
TGTGCCAGCAGCTTACGGGGGGGCCAAGAGACCCAGTACTTC
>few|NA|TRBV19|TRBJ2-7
CASSIGGSSYEQYF
TGTGCCAGTAGTATAGGGGGGAGCTCCTACGAGCAGTACTTC
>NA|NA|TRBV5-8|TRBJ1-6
CASSSLVDSPLHF
TGTGCCAGCAGCTCCTTAGTTGATTCACCCCTCCACTTT
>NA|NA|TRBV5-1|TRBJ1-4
CASSLTDPNEKLFF
TGCGCCAGCAGCTTGACAGACCCTAATGAAAAACTGTTTTTT
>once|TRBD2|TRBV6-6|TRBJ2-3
CASSWPGLAADTQYF
TGTGCCAGCAGTTGGCCGGGACTAGCGGCGGATACGCAGTATTTT
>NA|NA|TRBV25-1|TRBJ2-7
CASRGGTVFYEQYF
TGTGCCAGCAGGGGAGGGACAGTCTTCTACGAGCAGTACTTC
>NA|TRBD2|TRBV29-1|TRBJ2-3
CSVGLTSGSTDTQYF
TGCAGCGTCGGACTTACTAGCGGGAGCACAGATACGCAGTATTTT
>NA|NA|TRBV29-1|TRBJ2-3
CSVAPKLAILTDTQYF
TGCAGCGTTGCCCCAAAGCTAGCCATTCTCACAGATACGCAGTATTTT
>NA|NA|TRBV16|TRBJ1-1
CASSRMKNTEAFF
TGTGCCAGCAGTCGGATGAAAAACACTGAAGCTTTCTTT
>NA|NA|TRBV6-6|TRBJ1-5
CASSSGNRVSNQPQHF
TGTGCCAGCAGTTCCGGGAACAGGGTAAGCAATCAGCCCCAGCATTTT
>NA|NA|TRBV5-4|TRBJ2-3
CASSPKQGSTDTQYF
TGTGCCAGCAGCCCTAAACAGGGAAGCACAGATACGCAGTATTTT
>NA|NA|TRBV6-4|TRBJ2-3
CASSASAVVGGTDTQYF
TGTGCCAGCAGTGCGTCGGCGGTTGTGGGGGGCACAGATACGCAGTATTTT
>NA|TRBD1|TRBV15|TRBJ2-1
CATRPATPDRYNEQFF
TGTGCCACCAGGCCCGCCACCCCGGACAGGTACAATGAGCAGTTCTTC
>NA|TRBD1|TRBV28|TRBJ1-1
CASSLQQGGTEAFF
TGTGCCAGCAGTTTACAACAGGGGGGCACTGAAGCTTTCTTT
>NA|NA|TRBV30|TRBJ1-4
CAHMSAPGEKLFF
TGTGCGCATATGTCAGCACCCGGGGAAAAACTGTTTTTT
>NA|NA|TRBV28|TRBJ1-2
CASSTNNYGYTF
TGTGCCAGCAGTACCAATAACTATGGCTACACCTTC
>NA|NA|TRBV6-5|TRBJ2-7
CASSSDQRTYF
TGTGCCAGCAGTTCCGACCAGCGTACGTACTTC
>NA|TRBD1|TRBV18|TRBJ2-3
CASYGQGAVSSTDTQYF
TGTGCCAGCTACGGACAGGGGGCGGTTTCTAGCACAGATACGCAGTATTTT
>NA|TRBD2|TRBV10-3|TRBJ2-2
CAIRPGLAGGRDTGELFF
TGTGCCATCAGGCCGGGACTAGCGGGAGGTCGCGACACCGGGGAGCTGTTTTTT
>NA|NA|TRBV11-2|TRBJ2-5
CASSLQYSGQETQYF
TGTGCCAGCAGCTTACAGTACAGTGGTCAAGAGACCCAGTACTTC
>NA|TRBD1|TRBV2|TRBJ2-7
CASTRDRAYEQYF
TGTGCCAGCACTCGGGACAGGGCGTACGAGCAGTACTTC
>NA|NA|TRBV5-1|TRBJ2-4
CASSLGVEGRWQAKNIQYF
TGCGCCAGCAGCCTAGGGGTGGAGGGCCGCTGGCAAGCCAAAAACATTCAGTACTTC
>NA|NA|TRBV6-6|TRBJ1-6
CASRGDSPLHF
TGTGCCAGCAGAGGAGATTCACCCCTCCACTTT
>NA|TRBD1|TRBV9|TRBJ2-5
CASSVGQGEETQYF
TGTGCCAGCAGCGTAGGTCAGGGGGAAGAGACCCAGTACTTC
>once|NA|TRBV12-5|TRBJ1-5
CASGLVGGNQPQHF
TGTGCTAGTGGTTTGGTCGGCGGGAATCAGCCCCAGCATTTT
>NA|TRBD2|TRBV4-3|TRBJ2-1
CASSQAAGGIYNEQFF
TGCGCCAGCAGCCAGGCAGCGGGAGGGATTTACAATGAGCAGTTCTTC
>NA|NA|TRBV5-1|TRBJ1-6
CASSATGDSPLHF
TGCGCCAGCAGCGCTACAGGAGATTCACCCCTCCACTTT
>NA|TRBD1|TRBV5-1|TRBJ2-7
CASSRPGQGATRGASYEQYF
TGCGCCAGCAGCAGACCGGGACAGGGGGCCACCAGAGGAGCGTCCTACGAGCAGTACTTC
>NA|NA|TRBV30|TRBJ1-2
CAWSVNPTSGYTF
TGTGCCTGGAGTGTTAATCCGACCAGTGGCTACACCTTC
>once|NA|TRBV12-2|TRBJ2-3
CASRLERTGPTDTQYF
TGTGCAAGTCGCTTAGAGAGGACAGGACCCACAGATACGCAGTATTTT
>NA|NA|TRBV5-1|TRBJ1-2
CASSLDSGNYGYTF
TGCGCCAGCAGCTTGGATTCCGGGAACTATGGCTACACCTTC
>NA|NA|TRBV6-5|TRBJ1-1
CASSYSIGGTEAFF
TGTGCCAGCAGTTACTCGATTGGGGGTACTGAAGCTTTCTTT